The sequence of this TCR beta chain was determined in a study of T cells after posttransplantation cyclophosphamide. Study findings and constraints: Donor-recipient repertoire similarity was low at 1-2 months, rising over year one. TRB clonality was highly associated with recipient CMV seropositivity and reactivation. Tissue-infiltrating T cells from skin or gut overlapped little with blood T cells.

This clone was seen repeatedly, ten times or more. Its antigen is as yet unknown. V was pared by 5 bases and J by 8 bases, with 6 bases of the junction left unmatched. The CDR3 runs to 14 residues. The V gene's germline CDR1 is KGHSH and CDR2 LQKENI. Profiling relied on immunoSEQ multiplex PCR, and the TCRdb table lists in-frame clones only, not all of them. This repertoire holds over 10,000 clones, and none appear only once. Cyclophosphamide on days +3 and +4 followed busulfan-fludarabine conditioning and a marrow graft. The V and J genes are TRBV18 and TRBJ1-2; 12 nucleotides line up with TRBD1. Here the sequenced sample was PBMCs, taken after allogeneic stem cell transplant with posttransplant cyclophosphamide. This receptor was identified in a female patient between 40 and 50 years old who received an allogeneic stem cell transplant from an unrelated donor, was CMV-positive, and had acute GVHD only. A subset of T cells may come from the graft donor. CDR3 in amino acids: CASSGTGGDDGYTF. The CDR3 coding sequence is TGTGCCAGCTCAGGGACAGGGGGCGATGACGGCTACACCTTC. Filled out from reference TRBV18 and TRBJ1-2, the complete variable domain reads NAGVMQNPRHLVRRRGQEARLRCSPMKGHSHVYWYRQLPEEGLKFMVYLQKENIIDESGMPKERFSAEFPKEGPSILRIQQVVRGDSAAYFCASSGTGGDDGYTFGSGTRLTVV.